Here is one TCR beta chain with its context. The entry originates in a study of shared clonotypes between healthy human individuals. In germline, CDR1 is SGHNT, CDR2 YYREEE (reference sequence). The CDR3 is 13 residues long. Between the trimmed V and J ends, which lost 5 bases and 5 bases, there was a span of 13 bases. Repertoires were generated with immunoSEQ multiplex PCR, while TCRdb's copy carries only in-frame clones and drops some. The data show around 2.3 million clones, with 90% to 96% seen just once and less than 0.15% held by the top ten. Sequenced: naive CD4+ T cells sorted from blood. Indicated subset: CD45RA+ positively selected. The chain links TRBV5-4 to TRBJ2-5; tentative D call: TRBD1 (5 bases). This receptor was identified in a man aged 18 to 35 in good health. CDR3 residues: CASSQDNGETQYF. CDR3 nucleotide sequence: TGTGCCAGCAGTCAGGACAACGGGGAGACCCAGTACTTC.